This entry lists 22 T cell receptor beta chains sequenced from one sample in a study of CD8+CD57+ T cells in acquired aplastic anemia. By flow cytometry, patients selected for sequencing had shown an expansion of CD8+CD57+ cells. Genomic DNA, serving as template, underwent TCR beta VDJ and CDR3 profiling. TCRdb analysed the reads with MiXCR anew, one entry per CDR3 protein. The sample consists of under 500,000 distinct CDR3 sequences, around 32% of them appearing once. The sample comprised sorted CD4+, CD8+, or CD8+CD57+ T cells (not recorded which) from PBMCs. These receptor sequences come from a human donor with aplastic anemia.

This rearrangement joins TRBV2 to TRBJ1-2; D possibly corresponds to TRBD1 (5 bases). With 3 bases removed from V and 12 bases from J, the gap between germline ends came to 17 bases. The CDR3 is 13 residues long. Germline V gene sequence: CDR1 SNHLY, CDR2 FYNNEI. The CDR3: CASSDRGNSGNTF. The CDR3 nucleotides read TGTGCCAGCAGTGACCGGGGCAACTCTGGAAACACCTTC.

This clonotype was seen a few times. V usage is TRBV2 and J usage is TRBJ1-2; D gene ambiguous. Per the germline V gene, CDR1 is SNHLY and CDR2 is FYNNEI. The CDR3 contains 13 residues. V shed 8 bases and J shed 8 bases, with 18 bases lying between them. The CDR3 DNA reads as TGTGCCAGCGAGAGAACAATCACTATGGGCTACACCTTC. Translating gives CASERTITMGYTF.

This clonotype has a count of ten or more. CDR3 DNA: TGTGCCAGCAGCTACTCGGACAGGGAGGCGTTGCCCCTCCACTTT. Its translation: CASSYSDREALPLHF. This sequence joins TRBV5-6 and TRBJ1-6; TRBD1 matches at 8 bases. CDR1 and CDR2 from the germline V gene are SGHDT and YYEEEE. This CDR3 comprises 15 residues. Trimming at V came to 3 bases and at J to 13 bases, leaving 12 bases not matched to a gene.

This clonotype was picked up many times. The rearrangement links TRBV4-2 to TRBJ1-6; D remains unclear. Trimming cost V 5 bases and J 8 bases, with 13 bases left between them. From germline, CDR1 is LGHNA and CDR2 YNFKEQ. The CDR3 is 14 amino acids. CDR3 amino acids: CASSRRTDHSPLHF. The CDR3 DNA reads TGTGCCAGCAGCAGAAGGACGGATCATTCACCCCTCCACTTT.

This clonotype was detected ten times or more. The gene calls are TRBV7-3 and TRBJ1-1; D uncertain. This CDR3 is 12 amino acids long. The germline V gene encodes CDR1 SGHTA and CDR2 FQGTGA. Trimming cost V 4 bases and J 11 bases, with 14 bases left between them. The CDR3 is CASSYTPGVAFF. DNA for the CDR3: TGTGCCAGCAGCTATACCCCCGGGGTTGCTTTCTTT.

This clonotype showed up many times. V gene TRBV19 combines with J gene TRBJ2-1; tentative D call: TRBD2 (5 bases). Trimming pared 10 bases from V and 4 bases from J, leaving 14 bases between. This CDR3 spans 13 amino acids. CDR1 and CDR2 from the germline V gene are LNHDA and SQIVND (reference sequence). In DNA, the CDR3 is TGTGCCACTATCCCCCCGGGGTACAATGAGCAGTTCTTC. Translating gives CATIPPGYNEQFF.

The chain joins TRBV10-1 to TRBJ1-6; possibly TRBD1 for D (5 bases). V lost 4 bases and J 12 bases, leaving 19 bases between the germline ends. From germline, CDR1 is WNHNN and CDR2 SYGVQD (reference sequence). This CDR3 comprises 15 residues. CDR3 sequence reads: CASSVVPGPGRPLHF. CDR3 nucleotides: TGCGCCAGCAGTGTGGTCCCAGGTCCAGGGAGACCCCTCCACTTT.

The chain joins TRBV7-2 to TRBJ2-7; D could derive from TRBD1 or TRBD2 (5 bases each). Germline values: CDR1 SGHTA, CDR2 FQGNSA. Trimming removed 3 bases at V and 6 bases at J, with 18 bases between. This CDR3 is built from 15 residues. This CDR3 is CASSLEVGPWGEQYF. In nucleotides, the CDR3 is TGTGCCAGCAGCTTGGAGGTGGGGCCCTGGGGCGAGCAGTACTTC.

In this sample, this clonotype turned up many times. This rearrangement joins TRBV19 to TRBJ1-5, with D perhaps matching TRBD1 (6 bases). The CDR3 is 14 residues long. Trimming took off 5 bases at V and 1 base at J, with 9 bases between the two ends. Germline lookup yields CDR1 LNHDA and CDR2 SQIVND (reference sequence). This chain's CDR3 is CASSVDRSNQPQHF. The CDR3 region has the DNA TGTGCCAGTAGTGTCGACAGGAGCAATCAGCCCCAGCATTTT.

This clonotype was seen many times. This rearrangement joins TRBV29-1 to TRBJ1-2; no clear D. The germline gives CDR1 SQVTM, CDR2 ANQGSEA. The CDR3 has 14 amino acids. The V gene lost 6 bases and the J gene lost 4 bases, with 18 bases spanning the gap. CDR3 in amino acids: CSVDVSGSAYGYTF. The CDR3 bases are TGCAGCGTAGATGTATCCGGGAGCGCCTATGGCTACACCTTC.

Only a few counts were recorded for this clonotype. The J gene is TRBJ1-1, the V gene TRBV4-2; D is uncertain. Germline V gene lookup returns CDR1 LGHNA and CDR2 YNFKEQ. Deletions cut 7 bases from V and 4 bases from J, with 25 bases between. The CDR3 length is 17 residues. The CDR3 sequence is CASTEDPTKVVGTEAFF. The CDR3 coding sequence is TGTGCCAGCACCGAAGATCCAACAAAGGTCGTAGGCACTGAAGCTTTCTTT.

This clonotype was picked up a small number of times. Since the CDR3 does not end with the conserved phenylalanine or tryptophan, this likely comes from a read error. The chain links TRBV20-1 to TRBJ2-7; possible D gene TRBD2, 5 bases. The CDR3 sequence is 12 residues long. Germline V gene sequence: CDR1 DFQATT, CDR2 SNEGSKA (reference sequence). Trimming removed 1 base from V and 3 bases from J, with 7 bases in between. CDR3 region: CSARGTDYEQYL. CDR3 bases: TGCAGTGCTAGAGGGACTGACTACGAGCAGTACCTC.

This clonotype was counted at least ten times. J is TRBJ1-5 and V is TRBV7-6; possible D gene TRBD1, 6 bases. This CDR3 is 15 amino acids long. V was clipped by 5 bases and J by 0 bases, with 11 bases between them. Germline V gene data show CDR1 as SGHVS and CDR2 as FNYEAQ. CDR3 in amino acids: CASSTGTPSNQPQHF. CDR3 nucleotide sequence: TGTGCCAGCAGCACCGGGACACCTAGCAATCAGCCCCAGCATTTT.

In its sample, this clonotype was seen many times. The gene calls are TRBV19 and TRBJ2-5; no clear D gene. Trimming cost V 3 bases and J 1 base, with 12 bases left between them. Looked up from germline, CDR1 is LNHDA and CDR2 is SQIVND (reference sequence). The CDR3 spans 15 residues. CDR3 bases: TGTGCCAGTAGTATGATGGTAGGCTCCCAAGAGACCCAGTACTTC. It codes for CASSMMVGSQETQYF.

In its sample, this clonotype was seen many times. The chain combines TRBV5-1 with TRBJ2-7, with D tentatively TRBD2 (5 bases). Germline CDR1 reads SGHRS; CDR2 reads YFSETQ. This CDR3 is 13 amino acids long. The V end was cut by 3 bases, the J end by 0 bases, with 7 bases between. CDR3 DNA: TGCGCCAGCAGCTCCGGGGACTCCTACGAGCAGTACTTC. Its translation is CASSSGDSYEQYF.

Remarks on this clonotype: One end of the junction varies from germline; a read error may be responsible. This chain links TRBV7-2 with TRBJ1-3; possibly TRBD1 for D (6 bases). Germline V CDR1 and CDR2: SGHTA, FQGNSA. The CDR3 length is 14 residues. The CDR3 is CASSLQGSINTIYF. In nucleotides, the CDR3 is TGCGCCAGCAGCCTTCAGGGGAGTATAAACACCATATATTTT.

This clonotype was counted between two and nine times. This chain joins TRBV5-1 and TRBJ2-7; 8 bases map to TRBD1. Germline V gene data show CDR1 as SGHRS and CDR2 as YFSETQ. This CDR3 is built from 15 residues. Trimming cost V 1 base and J 6 bases; bases outside gene matches: 9. The CDR3 nucleotides are TGCGCCAGCAGCTTGTACGCAGGGGGCCTTTCCGAGCAGTACTTC. It specifies CASSLYAGGLSEQYF.

This clonotype was observed many times. The J gene is TRBJ2-5, the V gene TRBV29-1; a weak D match, TRBD2 (5 bases). V lost 5 bases and J 4 bases, leaving 11 bases between the germline ends. The CDR3 sequence is 12 residues long. CDR1 is SQVTM, CDR2 ANQGSEA, per germline. The CDR3 DNA reads TGCAGCGTTCGGCTAGCTTTAGAGACCCAGTACTTC. It encodes CSVRLALETQYF. Together with reference TRBV29-1 and TRBJ2-5, the CDR3 gives the full variable domain: SAVISQKPSRDICQRGTSLTIQCQVDSQVTMMFWYRQQPGQSLTLIATANQGSEATYESGFVIDKFPISRPNLTFSTLTVSNMSPEDSSIYLCSVRLALETQYFGPGTRLLVL.

This chain's CDR3 is CAWSLARGNTIYF. In nucleotides, the CDR3 is TGTGCCTGGAGTTTGGCGCGTGGAAACACCATATATTTT. The chain recombines TRBV30 with TRBJ1-3; D gene unclear. The CDR3 runs 13 residues. CDR1 is GTSNPN, CDR2 SVGIG, per germline (reference sequence). V was shortened by 2 bases and J by 3 bases, with 8 bases between the two germline ends.

This clonotype was seen many times. The rearrangement uses TRBV5-1 and TRBJ2-7, with 7 bases identical to TRBD2. CDR3 length: 15 amino acids. CDR1 is SGHRS, CDR2 YFSETQ, per germline. Unmatched junction bases numbered 9, after V lost 4 bases and J lost 2 bases. CDR3 DNA sequence: TGCGCCAGCAGCCCAACGACTAGCAGTGCCTACGAGCAGTACTTC. Its protein product is CASSPTTSSAYEQYF.

This clonotype has a count of ten or more. DNA for the CDR3: TGTGCCAGCGCAGGGGTCTCAAGAGGCGAGCAGTACTTC. As protein: CASAGVSRGEQYF. The V call is TRBV2, the J call TRBJ2-7; TRBD1 is a possible D gene (6 bases). Trimming shortened V by 8 bases and J by 6 bases, and 17 bases separated the two germline ends. Germline CDR1 is SNHLY and CDR2 is FYNNEI. This CDR3 spans 13 amino acids.

The gene calls are TRBV20-1 and TRBJ2-4, with D maybe TRBD1 (5 bases). Germline V CDR1 and CDR2: DFQATT, SNEGSKA (reference sequence). V was trimmed by 1 base and J by 8 bases, leaving 9 bases between them. The CDR3 is 12 amino acids. The CDR3 bases are TGCAGTGCTAGAGGACCGACAGACATTCAGTACTTC. Protein sequence: CSARGPTDIQYF.